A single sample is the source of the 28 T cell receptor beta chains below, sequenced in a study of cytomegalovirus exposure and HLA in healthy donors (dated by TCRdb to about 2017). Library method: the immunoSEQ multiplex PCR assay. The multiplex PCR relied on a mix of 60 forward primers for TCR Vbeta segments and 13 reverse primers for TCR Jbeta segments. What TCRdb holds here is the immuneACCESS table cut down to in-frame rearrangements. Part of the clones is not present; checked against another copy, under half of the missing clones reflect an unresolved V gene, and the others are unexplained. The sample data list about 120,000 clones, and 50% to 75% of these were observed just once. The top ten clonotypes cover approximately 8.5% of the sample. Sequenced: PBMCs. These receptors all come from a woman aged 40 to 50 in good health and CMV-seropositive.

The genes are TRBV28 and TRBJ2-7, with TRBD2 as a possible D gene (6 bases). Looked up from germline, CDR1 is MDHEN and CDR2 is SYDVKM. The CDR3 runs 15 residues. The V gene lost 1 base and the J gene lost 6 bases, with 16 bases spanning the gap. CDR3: CASSLSWEAVGEQYF. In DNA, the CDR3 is TGTGCCAGCAGTTTATCGTGGGAGGCCGTCGGCGAGCAGTACTTC.

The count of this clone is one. CDR3 region: CASSAGYEQYF. DNA of the CDR3: TGCGCCAGCAGCGCCGGCTACGAGCAGTACTTC. The V and J genes are TRBV5-1 and TRBJ2-7; D is undetermined. Trimming stripped 4 bases from V and 3 bases from J, with 5 bases between. This CDR3 has 11 amino acids. Germline CDR1 reads SGHRS; CDR2 reads YFSETQ.

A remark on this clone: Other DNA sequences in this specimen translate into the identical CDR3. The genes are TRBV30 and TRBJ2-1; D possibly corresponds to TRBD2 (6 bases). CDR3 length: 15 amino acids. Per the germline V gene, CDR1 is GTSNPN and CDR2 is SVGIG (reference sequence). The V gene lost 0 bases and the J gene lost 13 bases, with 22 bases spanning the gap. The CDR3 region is CAWSVRLAGTFPQFF. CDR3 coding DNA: TGTGCCTGGAGTGTACGACTGGCGGGGACCTTCCCCCAGTTCTTC.

The CDR3 bases are TGTGCCAGCAGCCGGGGGGAGTCCGGAACATCTGAAGCTTTCTTT. Translating gives CASSRGESGTSEAFF. The chain employs TRBV7-9 and TRBJ1-1; tentative D call: TRBD1 (5 bases). Germline lookup yields CDR1 SEHNR and CDR2 FQNEAQ (reference sequence). Trimming left V 5 bases short and J 6 bases short, with 19 bases between. The CDR3 extends over 15 amino acids.

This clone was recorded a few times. The CDR3 DNA follows: TGTGCCAGCAGACGCCTTCAGGGATCCCAGCCCCAGCATTTT. It encodes CASRRLQGSQPQHF. The chain carries TRBV6-5 and TRBJ1-5; maybe TRBD1 (5 bases). Trimming took 6 bases from V and 7 from J, leaving 16 bases between them. This CDR3 spans 14 amino acids. Germline V lookup: CDR1 MNHEY, CDR2 SVGAGI.

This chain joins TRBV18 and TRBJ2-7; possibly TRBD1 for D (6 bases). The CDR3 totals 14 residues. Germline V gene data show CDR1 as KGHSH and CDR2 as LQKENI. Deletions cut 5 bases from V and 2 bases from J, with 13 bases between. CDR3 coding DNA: TGTGCCAGCTCAACAACAGGGTTCCCCTACGAGCAGTACTTC. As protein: CASSTTGFPYEQYF.

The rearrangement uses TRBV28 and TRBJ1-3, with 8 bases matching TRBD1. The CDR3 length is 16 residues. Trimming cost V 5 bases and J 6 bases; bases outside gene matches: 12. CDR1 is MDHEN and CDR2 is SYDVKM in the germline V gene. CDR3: CASSPSTGVFENTIYF. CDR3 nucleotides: TGTGCCAGCAGTCCCTCGACAGGGGTCTTTGAAAACACCATATATTTT.

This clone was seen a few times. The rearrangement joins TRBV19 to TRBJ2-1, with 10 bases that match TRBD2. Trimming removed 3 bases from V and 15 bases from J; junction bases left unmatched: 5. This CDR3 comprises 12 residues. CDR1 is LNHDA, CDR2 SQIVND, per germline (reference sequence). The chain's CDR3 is CASSIGTSVPFF. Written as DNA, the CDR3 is TGTGCCAGTAGTATCGGGACTAGCGTTCCGTTCTTC.

The CDR3 bases are TGCGCCAGCAGCTTGGGGACTAGAGATACGCAGTATTTT. It specifies CASSLGTRDTQYF. This chain uses TRBV5-1 with TRBJ2-3, with 7 bases that match TRBD2. The V gene's germline CDR1 is SGHRS and CDR2 YFSETQ. Germline trimming cut 0 bases from V and 5 bases from J; bases unmatched to any gene: 0. This CDR3 has 13 amino acids.

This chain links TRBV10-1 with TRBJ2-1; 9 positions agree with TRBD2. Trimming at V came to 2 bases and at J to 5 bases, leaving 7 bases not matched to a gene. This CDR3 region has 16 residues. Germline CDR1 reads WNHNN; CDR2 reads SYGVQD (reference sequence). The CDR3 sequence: CASSEPKASGNNEQFF. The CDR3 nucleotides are TGCGCCAGCAGTGAGCCGAAGGCTAGCGGGAACAATGAGCAGTTCTTC.

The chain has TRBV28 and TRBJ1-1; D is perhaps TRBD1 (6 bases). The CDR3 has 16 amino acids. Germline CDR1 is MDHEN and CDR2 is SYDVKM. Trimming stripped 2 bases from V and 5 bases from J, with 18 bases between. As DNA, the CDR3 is TGTGCCAGCAGTTTAACAGGGAATTATGTTAGGACTGAAGCTTTCTTT. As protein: CASSLTGNYVRTEAFF.

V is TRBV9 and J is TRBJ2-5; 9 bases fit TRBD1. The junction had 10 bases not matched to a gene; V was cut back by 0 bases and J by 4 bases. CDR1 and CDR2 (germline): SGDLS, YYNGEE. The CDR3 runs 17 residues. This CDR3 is CASSVDPPGGQGETQYF. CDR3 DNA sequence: TGTGCCAGCAGCGTAGACCCACCGGGGGGACAGGGAGAGACCCAGTACTTC.

The CDR3 sequence: CAWTKAGDLYNEQFF. In DNA form, the CDR3 reads TGTGCCTGGACCAAAGCGGGGGATTTATACAATGAGCAGTTCTTC. The rearrangement links TRBV30 to TRBJ2-1, with 8 bases that match TRBD2. Germline CDR1 and CDR2: GTSNPN and SVGIG (reference sequence). This CDR3 region has 15 residues. V lost 4 bases to trimming and J lost 4 bases; unmatched junction nucleotides: 9.

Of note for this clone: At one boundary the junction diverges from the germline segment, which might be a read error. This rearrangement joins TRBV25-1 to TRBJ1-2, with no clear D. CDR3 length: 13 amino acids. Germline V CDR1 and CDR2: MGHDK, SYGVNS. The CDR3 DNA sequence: TGTGCCAGCCTAGACGAGAACCTCTATGCCTACACCTTC. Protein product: CASLDENLYAYTF.

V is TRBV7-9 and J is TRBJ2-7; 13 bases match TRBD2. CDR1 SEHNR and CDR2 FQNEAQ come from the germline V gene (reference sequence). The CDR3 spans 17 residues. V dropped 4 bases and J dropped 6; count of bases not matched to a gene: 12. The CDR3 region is CASSSPGLAGRASEQYF. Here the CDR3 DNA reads TGTGCCAGCAGCTCCCCGGGACTAGCGGGACGGGCCTCCGAGCAGTACTTC.

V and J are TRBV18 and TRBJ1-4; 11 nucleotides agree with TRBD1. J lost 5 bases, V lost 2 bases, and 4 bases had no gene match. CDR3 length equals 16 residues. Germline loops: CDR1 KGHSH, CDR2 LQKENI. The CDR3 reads CASSPSRTGGNEKLFF. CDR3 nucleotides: TGTGCCAGCTCACCATCGCGGACAGGGGGCAATGAAAAACTGTTTTTT.

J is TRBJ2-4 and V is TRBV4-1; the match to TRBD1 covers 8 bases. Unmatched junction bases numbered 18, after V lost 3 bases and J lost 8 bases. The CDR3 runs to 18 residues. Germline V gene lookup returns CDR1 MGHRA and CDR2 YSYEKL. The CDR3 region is CASSQHLRPGGPRDIQYF. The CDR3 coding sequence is TGCGCCAGCAGCCAGCACCTTCGACCAGGGGGCCCACGAGACATTCAGTACTTC.

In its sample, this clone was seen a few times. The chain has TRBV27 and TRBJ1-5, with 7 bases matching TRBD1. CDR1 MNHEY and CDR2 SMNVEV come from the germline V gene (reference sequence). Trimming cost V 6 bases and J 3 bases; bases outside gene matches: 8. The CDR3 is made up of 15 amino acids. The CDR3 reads CASRSGQDHNQPQHF. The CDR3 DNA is TGTGCCAGCAGGTCTGGACAGGACCACAATCAGCCCCAGCATTTT.

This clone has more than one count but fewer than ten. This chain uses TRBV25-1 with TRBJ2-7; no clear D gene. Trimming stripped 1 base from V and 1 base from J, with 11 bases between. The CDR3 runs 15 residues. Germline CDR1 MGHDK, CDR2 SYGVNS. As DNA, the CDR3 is TGTGCCAGCAGTGAATCGGGTGTACTTTCCTACGAGCAGTACTTC. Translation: CASSESGVLSYEQYF.

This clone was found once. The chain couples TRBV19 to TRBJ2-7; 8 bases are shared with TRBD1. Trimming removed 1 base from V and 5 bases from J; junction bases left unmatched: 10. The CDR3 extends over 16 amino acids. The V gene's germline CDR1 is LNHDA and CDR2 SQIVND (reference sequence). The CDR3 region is CASSIGIRAGGHEQYF. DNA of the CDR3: TGTGCCAGTAGTATAGGCATCCGGGCAGGGGGCCACGAGCAGTACTTC.

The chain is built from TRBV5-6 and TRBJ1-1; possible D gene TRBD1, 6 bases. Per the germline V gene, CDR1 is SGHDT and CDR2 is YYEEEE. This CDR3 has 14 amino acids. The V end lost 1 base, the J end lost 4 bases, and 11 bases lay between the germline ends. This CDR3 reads CASSLISGATEAFF. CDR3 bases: TGTGCCAGCAGCTTGATCTCAGGGGCCACTGAAGCTTTCTTT. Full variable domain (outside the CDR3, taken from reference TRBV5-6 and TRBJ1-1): DAGVTQSPTHLIKTRGQQVTLRCSPKSGHDTVSWYQQALGQGPQFIFQYYEEEERQRGNFPDRFSGHQFPNYSSELNVNALLLGDSALYLCASSLISGATEAFFGQGTRLTVV.

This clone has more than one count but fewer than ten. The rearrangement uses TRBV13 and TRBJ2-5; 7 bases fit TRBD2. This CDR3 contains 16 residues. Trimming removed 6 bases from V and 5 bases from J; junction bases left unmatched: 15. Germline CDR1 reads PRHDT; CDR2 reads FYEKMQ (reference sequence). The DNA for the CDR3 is TGTGCCAGCAGACCCCGGGGGGTAGGGGATGGTGAGACCCAGTACTTC. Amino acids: CASRPRGVGDGETQYF.

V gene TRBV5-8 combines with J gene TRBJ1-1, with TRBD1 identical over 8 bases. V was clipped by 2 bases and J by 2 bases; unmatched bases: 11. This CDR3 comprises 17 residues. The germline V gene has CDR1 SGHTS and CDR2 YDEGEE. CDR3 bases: TGTGCCAGCAGCTTCGAGAGGACAGGGTCCAGTAACACTGAAGCTTTCTTT. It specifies CASSFERTGSSNTEAFF.

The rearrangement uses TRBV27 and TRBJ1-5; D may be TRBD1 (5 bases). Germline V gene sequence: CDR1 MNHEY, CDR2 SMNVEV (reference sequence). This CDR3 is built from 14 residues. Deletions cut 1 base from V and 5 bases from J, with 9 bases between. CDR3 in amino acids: CASSLWGKDQPQHF. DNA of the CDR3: TGTGCCAGCAGTTTATGGGGCAAGGATCAGCCCCAGCATTTT.

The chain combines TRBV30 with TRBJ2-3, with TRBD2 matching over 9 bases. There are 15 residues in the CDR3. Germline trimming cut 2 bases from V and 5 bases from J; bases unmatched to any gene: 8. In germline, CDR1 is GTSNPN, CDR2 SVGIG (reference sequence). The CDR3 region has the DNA TGTGCCTGGAGTCCGCGGGGGGGCCGAAGAGATACGCAGTATTTT. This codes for CAWSPRGGRRDTQYF. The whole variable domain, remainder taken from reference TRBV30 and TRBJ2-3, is SQTIHQWPATLVQPVGSPLSLECTVEGTSNPNLYWYRQAAGRGLQLLFYSVGIGQISSEVPQNLSASRPQDRQFILSSKKLLLSDSGFYLCAWSPRGGRRDTQYFGPGTRLTVL.

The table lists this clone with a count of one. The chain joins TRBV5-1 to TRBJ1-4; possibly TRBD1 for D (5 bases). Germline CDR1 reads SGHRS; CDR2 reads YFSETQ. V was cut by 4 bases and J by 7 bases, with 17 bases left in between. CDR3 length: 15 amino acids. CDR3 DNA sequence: TGCGCCAGCAGCGCCCGGGGGGATTGGTCTGAAAAACTGTTTTTT. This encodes CASSARGDWSEKLFF.

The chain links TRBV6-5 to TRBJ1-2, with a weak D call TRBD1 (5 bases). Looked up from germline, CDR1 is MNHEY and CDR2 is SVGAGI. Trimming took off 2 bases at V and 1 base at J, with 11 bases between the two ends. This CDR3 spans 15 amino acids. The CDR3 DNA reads TGTGCCAGCAGTTACCTCGGCAGGGATAACTATGGCTACACCTTC. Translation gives CASSYLGRDNYGYTF.

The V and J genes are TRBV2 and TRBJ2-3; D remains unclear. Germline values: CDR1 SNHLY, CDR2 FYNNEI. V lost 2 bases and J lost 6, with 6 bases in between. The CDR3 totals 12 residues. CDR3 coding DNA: TGTGCCAGCAGTGAATGGCGGGATACGCAGTATTTT. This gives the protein CASSEWRDTQYF.